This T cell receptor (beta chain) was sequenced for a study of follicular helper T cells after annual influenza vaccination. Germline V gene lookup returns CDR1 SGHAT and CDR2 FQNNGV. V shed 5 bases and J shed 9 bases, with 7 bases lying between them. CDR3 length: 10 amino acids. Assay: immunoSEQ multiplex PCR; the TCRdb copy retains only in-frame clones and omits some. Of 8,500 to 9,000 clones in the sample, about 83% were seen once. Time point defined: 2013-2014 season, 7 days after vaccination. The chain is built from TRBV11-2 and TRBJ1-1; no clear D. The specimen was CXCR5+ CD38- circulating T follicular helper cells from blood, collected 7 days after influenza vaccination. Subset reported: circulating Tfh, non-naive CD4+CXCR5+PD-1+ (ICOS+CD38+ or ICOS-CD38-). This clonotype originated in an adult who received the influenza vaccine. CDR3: CASSPPQAFF. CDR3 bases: TGTGCCAGCAGCCCACCTCAAGCTTTCTTT.